This TCR beta chain appears in the sequencing data of a study of vaccination and CD4 T cells after COVID-19. Whole-study findings and limits: Median numbers of SARS-CoV-2-reactive clonotypes increased from approximately 21 to 40 (not a significant change). The authors studied relatively few convalescent patients and analyzed no early post-infection timepoints.

Regarding treatment: approximately nine-day PBMC culture with coronavirus spike peptide pools or control peptides (ViraFEST assay). ViraFEST used peptide pools to expand antigen-specific T cells and subsequently sequenced their TCRs. A few counts support this clonotype. Its target is not known. At one of its ends the junction is not consistent with the germline gene, which may arise from a read error. The Oncomine TCR Beta short-read assay sequenced DNA from cultured CD4+ T cells. Using its own MiXCR run on the PCR reads, TCRdb lists one record per CDR3 protein. The sample contains 6,500 to 9,000 distinct CDR3 sequences, roughly 20% of which appear only once. The CDR3 consists of 11 residues. CDR1 MNHNS and CDR2 SASEGT come from the germline V gene.

The chain recombines TRBV6-1 with TRBJ2-3; D perhaps matches TRBD2 (5 bases). Here the sequenced sample was CD4+ T cells from blood, cultured in vitro, taken after SARS-CoV-2 vaccination. The receptor's source is a human donor who had recovered from COVID-19. The CDR3 protein is CASSEGLTQYF. CDR3 DNA sequence: TGTGCCAGCAGCGAAGGACTCACCCAGTATTTT.